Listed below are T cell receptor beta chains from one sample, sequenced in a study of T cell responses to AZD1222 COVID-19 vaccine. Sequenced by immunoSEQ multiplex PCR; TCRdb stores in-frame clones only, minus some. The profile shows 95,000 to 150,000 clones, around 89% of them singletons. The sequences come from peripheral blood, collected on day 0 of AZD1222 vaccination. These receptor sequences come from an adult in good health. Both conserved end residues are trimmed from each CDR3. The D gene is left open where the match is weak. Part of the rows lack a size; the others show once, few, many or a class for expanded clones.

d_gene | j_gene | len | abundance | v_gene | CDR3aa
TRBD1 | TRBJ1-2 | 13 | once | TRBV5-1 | ASSWIPPGQYGYT
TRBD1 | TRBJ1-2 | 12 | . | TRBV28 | ASRGGGRNYGYT
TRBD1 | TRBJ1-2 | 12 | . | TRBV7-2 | ASSLGQGGGGYT
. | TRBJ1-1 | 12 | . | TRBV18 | ASSPGRGNTEAF
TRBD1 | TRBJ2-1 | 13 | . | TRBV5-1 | ASSLGQGSFNEQF
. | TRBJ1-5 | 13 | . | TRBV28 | ASSWGTDSNQPQH
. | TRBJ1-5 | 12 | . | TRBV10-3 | AISESRGNQPQH
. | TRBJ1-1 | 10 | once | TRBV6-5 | AAGRGNTEAF
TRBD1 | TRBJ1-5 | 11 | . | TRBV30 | AWTGGPNQPQH
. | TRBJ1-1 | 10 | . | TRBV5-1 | ASGRMNTEAF
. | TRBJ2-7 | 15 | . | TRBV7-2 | ASSLVGGGAELYEQY
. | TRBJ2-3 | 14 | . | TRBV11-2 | ASSPQGRVGTDTQY
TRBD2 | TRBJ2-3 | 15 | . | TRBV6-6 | ASSHATSGGAGDTQY
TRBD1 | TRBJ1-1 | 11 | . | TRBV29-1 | STRDRGVTEAF
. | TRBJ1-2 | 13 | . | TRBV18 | ASSPPWGEGYGYT
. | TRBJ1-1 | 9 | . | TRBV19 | ASSIYSEAF
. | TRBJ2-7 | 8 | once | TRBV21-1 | ASSKGEQY
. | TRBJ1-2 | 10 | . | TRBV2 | ASSEGVDGYT
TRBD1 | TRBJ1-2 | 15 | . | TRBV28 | ASSPSGTASRLYGYT
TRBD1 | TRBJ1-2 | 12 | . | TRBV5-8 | ASSLYDRGGGYT
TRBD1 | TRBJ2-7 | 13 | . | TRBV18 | ASSPPRTGGSEQY
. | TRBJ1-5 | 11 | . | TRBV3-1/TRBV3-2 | ASSQDGDQPQH
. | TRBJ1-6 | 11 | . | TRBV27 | ASSSIKLSPLH
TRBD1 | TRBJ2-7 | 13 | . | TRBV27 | ASSLWDRIAYEQY
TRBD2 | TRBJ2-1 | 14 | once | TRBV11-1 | ASSSRGGGPPGEQF
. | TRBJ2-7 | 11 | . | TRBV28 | ASSSYPSYEQY
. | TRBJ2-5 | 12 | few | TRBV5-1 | ASSHGQGGETQY
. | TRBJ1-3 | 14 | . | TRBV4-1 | ASSQDGAGFGNTIY
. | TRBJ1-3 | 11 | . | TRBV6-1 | ASSEPTRNTIY
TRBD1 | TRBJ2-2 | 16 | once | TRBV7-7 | ASSLVGQGSPKTGELF
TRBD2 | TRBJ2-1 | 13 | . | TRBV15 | ATSRGTSGSYEQF
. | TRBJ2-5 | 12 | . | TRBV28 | ASSTGQLQETQY
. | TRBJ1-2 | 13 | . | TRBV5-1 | ASSLDRDPSYGYT
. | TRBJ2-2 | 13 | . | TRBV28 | ASRRGDSNTGELF
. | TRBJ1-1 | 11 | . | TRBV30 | AWRGGEWGEAF
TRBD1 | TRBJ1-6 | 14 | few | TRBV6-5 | ASSYHGTGSFETLH
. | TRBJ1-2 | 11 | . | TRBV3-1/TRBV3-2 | ASSHPANYGYT
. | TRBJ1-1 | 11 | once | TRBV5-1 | ASRDGVDTEAF
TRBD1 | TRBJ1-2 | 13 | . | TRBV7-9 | ASSFGTGLGDGYT
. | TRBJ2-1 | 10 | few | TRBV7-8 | ASSPVPSEQF
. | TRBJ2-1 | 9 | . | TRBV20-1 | SAKQGDEQF
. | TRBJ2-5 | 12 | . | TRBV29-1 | STHDYRVQETQY
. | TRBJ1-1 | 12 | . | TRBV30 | AWSVSTRQSEAF
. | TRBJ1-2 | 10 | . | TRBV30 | AWRGIYDGYT
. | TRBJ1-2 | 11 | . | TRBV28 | ASRPRPQGGYT